These 9 T cell receptor beta chains came from one sample sequenced in a study of shared clonotypes between healthy human individuals. Only in-frame clones appear in the TCRdb table, and some are missing; sequencing was by immunoSEQ multiplex PCR. The sample shows just over 2,000,000 clones, over 85% of them seen only once. Sequenced sample: naive CD4+ T cells sorted from blood. Noted subset: CD45RA+ positively selected. The receptors come from a young man in good health.

This chain connects TRBV25-1 to TRBJ2-4, with D perhaps matching TRBD1 (5 bases). V lost 2 bases to trimming and J lost 9 bases, with 11 bases between them. The CDR3 covers 13 residues. Germline CDR1 and CDR2: MGHDK and SYGVNS. CDR3: CASSEAGLGIQYF. The DNA for the CDR3 is TGTGCCAGCAGTGAAGCAGGGTTAGGCATTCAGTACTTC. The full variable domain, completed using reference TRBV25-1 and TRBJ2-4, is EADIYQTPRYLVIGTGKKITLECSQTMGHDKMYWYQQDPGMELHLIHYSYGVNSTEKGDLSSESTVSRIRTEHFPLTLESARPSHTSQYLCASSEAGLGIQYFGAGTRLSVL.

This rearrangement joins TRBV7-8 to TRBJ2-2; 11 nucleotides match TRBD2. Germline CDR1 is SGHVS and CDR2 is FQNEAQ. The CDR3 is 19 residues long. The V gene end was trimmed by 4 bases and the J gene end by 6 bases; junction bases not matched to a gene: 16. The CDR3 nucleotides read TGTGCCAGCAGCTCCCCGCCGCACCGAGGACTAGCGGGTCCCGGGGAGCTGTTTTTT. Translation gives CASSSPPHRGLAGPGELFF.

This sequence joins TRBV27 and TRBJ1-1; TRBD1 is a possible D gene (5 bases). CDR3 size: 14 residues. V dropped 5 bases and J dropped 0 bases, with 10 bases sitting between them. Germline CDR1 is MNHEY and CDR2 is SMNVEV (reference sequence). The CDR3 coding sequence is TGTGCCAGCAGTCCATTGGGACTGAACACTGAAGCTTTCTTT. It encodes CASSPLGLNTEAFF.

The chain links TRBV10-3 to TRBJ2-3; 8 bases are shared with TRBD2. This CDR3 is built from 13 residues. The junction had 7 bases not matched to a gene; V was cut back by 10 bases and J by 4 bases. Looked up from germline, CDR1 is ENHRY and CDR2 is SYGVKD. For the CDR3, the DNA is TGTGCCACCCGGGGGGGCATCCCAGATACGCAGTATTTT. Its translation is CATRGGIPDTQYF.

With regard to this clone: A read error may produce the germline difference seen at one junction end. V usage is TRBV28 and J usage is TRBJ2-7; the match to TRBD2 covers 11 bases. CDR1 and CDR2 (germline): MDHEN, SYDVKM. CDR3 length equals 15 residues. The CDR3 sequence: CASRPLAGDIYEQCF. CDR3 coding DNA: TGTGCCAGCAGACCACTAGCGGGAGATATCTACGAGCAGTGCTTC.

On this clone itself: The junction shows a germline mismatch at one end, possibly a read error. V usage is TRBV7-7 and J usage is TRBJ2-2; the D gene is possibly TRBD1 (5 bases). CDR3 length equals 15 residues. The germline V gene encodes CDR1 SSHAT and CDR2 FNYEAQ (reference sequence). The CDR3 reads CASSLPGRTPGELFF. As DNA, the CDR3 is TGTGCTAGCAGCTTACCAGGGCGTACCCCCGGGGAGCTGTTTTTT.

This clone was found many times. In the same sample, other DNA sequences code for this CDR3. This chain joins TRBV28 and TRBJ2-7; 8 bases map to TRBD1. Germline V CDR1 and CDR2: MDHEN, SYDVKM. The V gene end was trimmed by 2 bases and the J gene end by 4 bases; junction bases not matched to a gene: 7. This CDR3 has 15 residues. The CDR3 region has the DNA TGTGCCAGCAGTTTACCTGACAGGGGTGGGTACGAGCAGTACTTC. Encoded protein: CASSLPDRGGYEQYF.

This clone was counted once. The chain combines TRBV27 with TRBJ2-2, with D possibly matching TRBD1 (6 bases). The CDR3 length is 15 residues. Germline-derived CDR1 and CDR2 are MNHEY and SMNVEV (reference sequence). With 0 bases removed from V and 5 bases from J, the gap between germline ends came to 10 bases. The CDR3 bases are TGTGCCAGCAGTTTATCCAACAGGGATACCGGGGAGCTGTTTTTT. It specifies CASSLSNRDTGELFF.

In its sample, this clone was seen once. This chain connects TRBV11-2 to TRBJ2-2; the match to TRBD1 covers 9 bases. The CDR3 spans 15 residues. Trimming cost V 5 bases and J 3 bases; bases outside gene matches: 4. Germline CDR1 is SGHAT and CDR2 is FQNNGV. The CDR3 DNA is TGTGCCAGCAGCCCGGGACAGGGTTACACCGGGGAGCTGTTTTTT. Translating it yields CASSPGQGYTGELFF.